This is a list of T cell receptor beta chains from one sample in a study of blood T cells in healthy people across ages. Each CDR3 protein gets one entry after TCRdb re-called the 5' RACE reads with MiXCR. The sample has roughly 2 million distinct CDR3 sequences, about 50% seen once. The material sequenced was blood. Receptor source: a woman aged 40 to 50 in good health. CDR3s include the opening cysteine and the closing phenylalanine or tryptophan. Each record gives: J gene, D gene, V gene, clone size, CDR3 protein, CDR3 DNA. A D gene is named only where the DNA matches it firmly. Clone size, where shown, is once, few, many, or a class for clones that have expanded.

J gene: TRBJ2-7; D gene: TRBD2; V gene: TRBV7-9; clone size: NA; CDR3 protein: CASGVRGGAGGTQYF; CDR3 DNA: TGTGCCAGCGGCGTACGGGGAGGAGCGGGAGGGACTCAGTACTTC
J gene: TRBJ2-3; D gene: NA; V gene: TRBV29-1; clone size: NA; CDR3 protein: CSVVWQKRTDTQYF; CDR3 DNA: TGCAGCGTGGTCTGGCAGAAACGCACAGATACGCAGTATTTT
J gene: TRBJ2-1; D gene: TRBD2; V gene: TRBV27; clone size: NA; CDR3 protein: CASRTRGGAGIAYEQFF; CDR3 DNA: TGTGCCAGCAGGACGCGTGGCGGAGCGGGGATTGCTTATGAGCAGTTCTTC
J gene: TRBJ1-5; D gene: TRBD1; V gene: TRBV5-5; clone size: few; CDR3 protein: CASSLWPRGQGGQPQHF; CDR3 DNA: TGTGCCAGCAGCTTGTGGCCCAGGGGACAGGGCGGTCAGCCCCAGCATTTT
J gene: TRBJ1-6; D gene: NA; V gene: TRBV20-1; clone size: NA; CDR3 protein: CSARGGGRAMSYNSPLHF; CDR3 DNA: TGCAGTGCCCGAGGTGGGGGGAGGGCGATGAGTTATAATTCACCCCTCCACTTT
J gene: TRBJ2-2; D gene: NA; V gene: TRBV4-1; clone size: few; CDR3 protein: CASSQGNTGELFF; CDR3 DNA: TGCGCCAGCAGCCAAGGAAACACCGGGGAGCTGTTTTTT
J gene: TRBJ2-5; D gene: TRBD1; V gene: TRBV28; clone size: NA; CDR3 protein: CASSLSDRVALETQYF; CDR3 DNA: TGTGCCAGCAGTTTAAGCGACAGGGTCGCCTTAGAGACCCAGTACTTC
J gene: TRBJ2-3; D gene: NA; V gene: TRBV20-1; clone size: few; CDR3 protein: CSARDTTETQYF; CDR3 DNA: TGCAGTGCTAGAGATACCACAGAGACGCAGTATTTT
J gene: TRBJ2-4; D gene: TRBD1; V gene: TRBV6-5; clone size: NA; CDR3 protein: CASRSDRVEAKNIQYF; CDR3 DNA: TGTGCCAGCAGGTCCGACAGGGTGGAAGCCAAAAACATTCAGTACTTC
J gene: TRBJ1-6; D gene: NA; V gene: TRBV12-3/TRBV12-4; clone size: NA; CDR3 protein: CASSSAVGGIGSPLHF; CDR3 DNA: TGTGCCAGCAGCTCTGCCGTGGGGGGAATAGGTTCACCCCTCCACTTT
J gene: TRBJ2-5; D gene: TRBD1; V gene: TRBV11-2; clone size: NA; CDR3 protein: CASSSGQVKETQYF; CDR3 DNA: TGTGCCAGCAGCTCGGGACAGGTGAAAGAGACCCAGTACTTC
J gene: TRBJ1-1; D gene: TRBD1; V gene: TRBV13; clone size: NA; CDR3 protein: CASRSGQGFTEAFF; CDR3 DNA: TGTGCCAGCAGATCTGGACAGGGATTCACTGAAGCTTTCTTT
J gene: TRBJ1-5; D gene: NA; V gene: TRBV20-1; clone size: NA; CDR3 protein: CSAVQQGSRLNQPQHF; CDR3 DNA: TGCAGTGCCGTACAACAGGGTAGTAGGCTCAATCAGCCCCAGCATTTT
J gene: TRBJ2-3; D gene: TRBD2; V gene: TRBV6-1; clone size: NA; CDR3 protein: CASVSGGARATQYF; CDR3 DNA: TGTGCCAGCGTTAGCGGGGGGGCGAGAGCTACGCAGTATTTT
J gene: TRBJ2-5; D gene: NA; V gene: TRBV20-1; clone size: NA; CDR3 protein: CSARTSRGPQETQYF; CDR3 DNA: TGCAGTGCTAGAACATCTCGGGGGCCCCAAGAGACCCAGTACTTC
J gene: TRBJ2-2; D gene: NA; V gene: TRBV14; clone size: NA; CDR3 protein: CASSQDSTGELFF; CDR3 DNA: TGTGCCAGCAGCCAAGATTCGACTGGGGAGCTGTTTTTT
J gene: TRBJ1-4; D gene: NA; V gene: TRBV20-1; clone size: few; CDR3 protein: CSANRAPGNEKLFF; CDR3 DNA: TGCAGTGCTAATCGGGCCCCTGGCAATGAAAAACTGTTTTTT
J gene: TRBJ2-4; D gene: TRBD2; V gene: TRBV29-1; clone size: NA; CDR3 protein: CSVEPPGGRDIQYF; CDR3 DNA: TGCAGCGTTGAACCTCCCGGGGGGAGGGACATTCAGTACTTC
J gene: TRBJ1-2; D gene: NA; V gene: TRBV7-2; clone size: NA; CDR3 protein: CASTRGGDYTF; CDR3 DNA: TGTGCCAGCACCCGCGGGGGTGACTACACCTTC
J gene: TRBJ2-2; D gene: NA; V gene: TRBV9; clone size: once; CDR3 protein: CASSPAAGNTGELFF; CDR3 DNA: TGTGCCAGCAGCCCCGCGGCAGGGAACACCGGGGAGCTGTTTTTT
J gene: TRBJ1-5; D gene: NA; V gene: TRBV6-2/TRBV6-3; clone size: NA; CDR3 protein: CASSSRGENQPQHF; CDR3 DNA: TGTGCCAGCAGTTCACGGGGCGAGAATCAGCCCCAGCATTTT
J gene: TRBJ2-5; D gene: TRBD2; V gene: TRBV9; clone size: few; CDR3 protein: CASSMTSGETQYF; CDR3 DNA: TGTGCCAGCAGCATGACTAGCGGGGAGACCCAGTACTTC
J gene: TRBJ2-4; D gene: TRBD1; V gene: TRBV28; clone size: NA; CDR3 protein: CASRLSGAGGKNIQYF; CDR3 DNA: TGTGCCAGCAGACTATCAGGGGCAGGGGGCAAAAACATTCAGTACTTC
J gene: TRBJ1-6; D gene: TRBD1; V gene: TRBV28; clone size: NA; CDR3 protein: CASSYRDRPNSPLHF; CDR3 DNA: TGTGCCAGCAGTTATCGGGACAGGCCAAATTCACCCCTCCACTTT
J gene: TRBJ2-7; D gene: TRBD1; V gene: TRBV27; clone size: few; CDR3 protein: CASSFKGQGYEQYF; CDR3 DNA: TGTGCCAGCAGTTTTAAGGGACAGGGCTACGAGCAGTACTTC
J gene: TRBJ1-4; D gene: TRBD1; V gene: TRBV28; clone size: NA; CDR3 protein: CASSLSATGVNEKLFF; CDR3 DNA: TGTGCCAGCAGTCTCTCCGCGACAGGGGTTAATGAAAAACTGTTTTTT
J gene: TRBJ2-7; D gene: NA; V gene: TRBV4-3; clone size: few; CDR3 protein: CASSQDEGGYEQYF; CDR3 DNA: TGCGCCAGCAGCCAAGATGAGGGGGGCTACGAGCAGTACTTC
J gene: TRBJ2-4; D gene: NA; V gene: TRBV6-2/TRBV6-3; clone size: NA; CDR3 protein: CAGSYSVQNIQYF; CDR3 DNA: TGTGCCGGCAGTTACTCGGTACAAAACATTCAGTACTTC
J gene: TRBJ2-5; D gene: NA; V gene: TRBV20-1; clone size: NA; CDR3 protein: CSAIRNVPARETQYF; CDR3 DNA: TGCAGTGCTATCAGGAACGTCCCGGCGAGAGAGACCCAGTACTTC
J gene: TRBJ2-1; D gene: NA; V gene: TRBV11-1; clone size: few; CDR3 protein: CASSVGLTGDEQFF; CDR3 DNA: TGTGCCAGCAGCGTGGGCCTAACGGGCGATGAGCAGTTCTTC
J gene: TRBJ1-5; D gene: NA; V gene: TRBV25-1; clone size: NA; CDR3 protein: CASSEFGGNQPQHF; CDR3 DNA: TGTGCCAGCAGTGAATTCGGAGGTAATCAGCCCCAGCATTTT
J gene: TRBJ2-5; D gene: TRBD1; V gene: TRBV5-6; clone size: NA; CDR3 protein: CASSPRDREAETQYF; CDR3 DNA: TGTGCCAGCAGCCCAAGGGACAGGGAAGCGGAGACCCAGTACTTC
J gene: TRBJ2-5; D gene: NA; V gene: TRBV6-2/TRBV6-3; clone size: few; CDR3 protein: CASSWIPRETQYF; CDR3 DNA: TGTGCCAGCAGTTGGATCCCCCGAGAGACCCAGTACTTC
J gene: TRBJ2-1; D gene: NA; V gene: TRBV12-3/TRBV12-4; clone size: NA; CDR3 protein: CASSPSAGTYNEQFF; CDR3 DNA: TGTGCCAGCAGTCCCTCGGCAGGGACGTACAATGAGCAGTTCTTC
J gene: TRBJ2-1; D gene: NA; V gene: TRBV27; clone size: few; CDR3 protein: CASKTGVGESEQFF; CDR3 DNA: TGTGCCAGCAAGACGGGGGTGGGAGAGAGTGAGCAGTTCTTC
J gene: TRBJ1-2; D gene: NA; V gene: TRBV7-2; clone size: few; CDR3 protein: CASSGTTHGNDYGYTF; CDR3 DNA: TGTGCCAGCAGCGGAACGACACACGGGAATGACTATGGCTACACCTTC
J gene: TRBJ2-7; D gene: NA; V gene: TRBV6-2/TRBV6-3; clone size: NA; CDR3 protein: CASSYGLGSQGYYEQYF; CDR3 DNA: TGTGCCAGCAGTTACGGACTCGGGTCCCAAGGTTACTACGAGCAGTACTTC
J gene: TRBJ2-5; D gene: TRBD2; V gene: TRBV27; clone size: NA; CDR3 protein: CASSLSSGGARGETQYF; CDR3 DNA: TGTGCCAGCAGTTTATCGAGCGGGGGGGCTCGAGGTGAGACCCAGTACTTC
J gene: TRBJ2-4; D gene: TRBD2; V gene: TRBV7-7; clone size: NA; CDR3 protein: CASSRLGLAGGPAKNIQYF; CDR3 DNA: TGTGCTAGCAGCCGGCTTGGACTAGCGGGGGGGCCCGCCAAAAACATTCAGTACTTC
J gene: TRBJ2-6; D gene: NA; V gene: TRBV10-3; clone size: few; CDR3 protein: CATREVWVHKLPSGANVLTF; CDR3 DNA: TGTGCCACCCGTGAGGTGTGGGTTCATAAGCTCCCCTCTGGGGCCAACGTCCTGACTTTC
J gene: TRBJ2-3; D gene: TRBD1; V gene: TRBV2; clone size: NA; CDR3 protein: CASSRDRNTDTQYF; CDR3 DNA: TGTGCCAGCAGTAGGGACAGGAACACAGATACGCAGTATTTT
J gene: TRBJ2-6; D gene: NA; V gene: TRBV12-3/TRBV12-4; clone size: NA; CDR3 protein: CASSLGSRSSGANVLTF; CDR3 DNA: TGTGCCAGCAGTTTGGGGAGTAGGAGCTCTGGGGCCAACGTCCTGACTTTC
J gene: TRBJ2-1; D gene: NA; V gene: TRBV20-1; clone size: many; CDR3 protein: CSARGLAGARSREQFF; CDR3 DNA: TGCAGTGCTAGAGGTTTGGCGGGGGCACGCAGTAGAGAGCAGTTCTTC
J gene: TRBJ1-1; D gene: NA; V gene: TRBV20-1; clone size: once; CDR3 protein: CSARGQRVGAFF; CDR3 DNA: TGCAGTGCTAGAGGGCAGAGGGTCGGAGCTTTCTTT
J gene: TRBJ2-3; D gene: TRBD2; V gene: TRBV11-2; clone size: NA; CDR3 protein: CASSSYETGLAGGPDTDTQYF; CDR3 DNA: TGTGCCAGCAGCTCCTACGAGACCGGACTAGCGGGGGGGCCCGACACAGATACGCAGTATTTT